Described below is a single T cell receptor beta chain sequence and its context. Measured with immunoSEQ multiplex PCR; TCRdb has only the in-frame clones, and not every one. Of approximately 2,200,000 clones detected, approximately 94% appear once; the ten largest clones hold around 1.7%. The V end was cut by 0 bases, the J end by 0 bases, with 6 bases between. Germline lookup yields CDR1 PRHDT and CDR2 FYEKMQ (reference sequence). CDR3 length: 14 amino acids. These data belong to a study of shared clonotypes between healthy human individuals. It was CD45RO-negative cells, positively selected for CCR7, that made up naive CD8 cells, with terminally differentiated effector memory CD45RA+ cells excluded.

Material for sequencing was naive CD8+ T cells from PBMCs. The chain recombines TRBV13 with TRBJ2-7; D is uncertain. This clonotype was sampled from a man between 18 and 35 years old in good health. Some clones in this sample may be carry-over from other donors' samples. The CDR3 loop reads CASSLGETSYEQYF. DNA for the CDR3: TGTGCCAGCAGCTTAGGGGAGACCTCCTACGAGCAGTACTTC. Looking up the rest from reference TRBV13 and TRBJ2-7 gives the full variable domain: AAGVIQSPRHLIKEKRETATLKCYPIPRHDTVYWYQQGPGQDPQFLISFYEKMQSDKGSIPDRFSAQQFSDYHSELNMSSLELGDSALYFCASSLGETSYEQYFGPGTRLTVT.